This T cell receptor beta chain was sequenced during a study of control samples from healthy donors and cancer patients. Profiling relied on immunoSEQ multiplex PCR, and the TCRdb table lists in-frame clones only, not all of them. The sample lists around 70,000 clones, about 94% occurring once. The CDR3 sequence is 14 residues long. V dropped 0 bases and J dropped 8 bases, with 9 bases sitting between them. CDR1 SGDLS and CDR2 YYNGEE come from the germline V gene. This sequence joins TRBV9 and TRBJ1-6; D is ambiguous. Sequenced: blood. The origin of this receptor is a woman younger than 45 in good health. In DNA, the CDR3 is TGTGCCAGCAGCGTAGAAGGTTGGGATTCACCCCTCCACTTT. Amino acids: CASSVEGWDSPLHF.